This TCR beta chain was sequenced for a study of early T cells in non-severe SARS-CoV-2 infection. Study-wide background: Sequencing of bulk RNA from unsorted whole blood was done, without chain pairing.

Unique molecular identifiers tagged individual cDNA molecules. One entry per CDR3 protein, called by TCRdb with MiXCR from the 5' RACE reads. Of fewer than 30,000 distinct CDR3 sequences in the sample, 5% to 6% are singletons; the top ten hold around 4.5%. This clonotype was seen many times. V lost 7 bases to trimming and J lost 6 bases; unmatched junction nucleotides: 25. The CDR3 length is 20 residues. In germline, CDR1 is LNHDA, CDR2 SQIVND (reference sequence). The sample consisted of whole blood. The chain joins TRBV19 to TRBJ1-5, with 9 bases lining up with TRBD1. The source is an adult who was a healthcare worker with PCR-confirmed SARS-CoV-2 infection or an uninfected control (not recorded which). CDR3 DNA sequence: TGTGCCAGTACTTCCGAGTCGGTGGGACAGGGATACGGTTTCATTCAGCCCCAGCATTTT. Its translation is CASTSESVGQGYGFIQPQHF.